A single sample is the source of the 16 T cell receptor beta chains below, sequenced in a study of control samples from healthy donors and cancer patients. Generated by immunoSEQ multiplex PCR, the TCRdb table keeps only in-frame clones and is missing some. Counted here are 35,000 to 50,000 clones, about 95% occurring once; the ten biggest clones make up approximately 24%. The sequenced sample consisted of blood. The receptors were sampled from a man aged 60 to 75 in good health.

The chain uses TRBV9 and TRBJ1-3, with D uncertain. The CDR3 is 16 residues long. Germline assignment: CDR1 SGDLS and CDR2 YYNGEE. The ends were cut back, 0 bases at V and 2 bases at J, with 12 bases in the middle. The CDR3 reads CASSVDLVLAGNTIYF. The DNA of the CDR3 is TGTGCCAGCAGCGTAGATTTGGTCCTAGCTGGAAACACCATATATTTT.

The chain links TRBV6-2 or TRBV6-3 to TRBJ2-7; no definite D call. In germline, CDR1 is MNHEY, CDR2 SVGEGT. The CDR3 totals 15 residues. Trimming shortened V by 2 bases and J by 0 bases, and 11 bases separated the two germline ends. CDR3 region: CASSYGRTSSYEQYF. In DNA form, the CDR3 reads TGTGCCAGCAGTTACGGACGGACGAGCTCCTACGAGCAGTACTTC.

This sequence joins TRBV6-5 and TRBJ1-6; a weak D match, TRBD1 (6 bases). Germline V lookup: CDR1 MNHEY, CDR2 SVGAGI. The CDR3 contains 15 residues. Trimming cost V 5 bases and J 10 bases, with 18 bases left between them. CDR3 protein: CASSTKGEGWSPLHF. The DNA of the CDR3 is TGTGCCAGCAGTACCAAGGGGGAGGGGTGGTCACCCCTCCACTTT.

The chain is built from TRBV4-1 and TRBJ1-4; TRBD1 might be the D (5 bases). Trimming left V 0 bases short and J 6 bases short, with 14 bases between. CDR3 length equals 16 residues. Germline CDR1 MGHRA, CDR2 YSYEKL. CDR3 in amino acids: CASSQERGGADEKLFF. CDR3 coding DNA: TGCGCCAGCAGCCAAGAAAGGGGAGGGGCCGATGAAAAACTGTTTTTT.

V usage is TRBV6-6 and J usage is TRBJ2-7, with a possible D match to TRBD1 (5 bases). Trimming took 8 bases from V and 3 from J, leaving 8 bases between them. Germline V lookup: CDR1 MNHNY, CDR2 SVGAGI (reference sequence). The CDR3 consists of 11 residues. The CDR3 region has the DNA TGTGCCAGCGGGGCCCTCTACGAGCAGTACTTC. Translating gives CASGALYEQYF.

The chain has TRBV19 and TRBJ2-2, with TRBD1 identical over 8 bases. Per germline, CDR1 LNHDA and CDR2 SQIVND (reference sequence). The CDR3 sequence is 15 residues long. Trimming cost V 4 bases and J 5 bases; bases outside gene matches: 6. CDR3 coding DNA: TGTGCCAGTAGTAAGCGGACAGGGCGAACCGGGGAGCTGTTTTTT. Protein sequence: CASSKRTGRTGELFF.

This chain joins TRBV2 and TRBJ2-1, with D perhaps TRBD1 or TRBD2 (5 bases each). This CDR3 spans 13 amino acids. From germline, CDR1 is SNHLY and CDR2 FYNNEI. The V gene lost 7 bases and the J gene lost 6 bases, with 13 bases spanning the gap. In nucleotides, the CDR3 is TGTGCCAGCATCTCCCAGGGACCCAATGAGCAGTTCTTC. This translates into CASISQGPNEQFF.

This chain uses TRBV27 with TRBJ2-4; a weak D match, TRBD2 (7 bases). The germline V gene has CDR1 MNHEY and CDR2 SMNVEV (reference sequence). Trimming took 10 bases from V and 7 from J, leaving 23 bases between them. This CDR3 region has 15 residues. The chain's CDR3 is CATSKGRGARNIQYF. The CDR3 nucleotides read TGTGCCACCTCCAAGGGTCGGGGGGCGAGGAACATTCAGTACTTC.

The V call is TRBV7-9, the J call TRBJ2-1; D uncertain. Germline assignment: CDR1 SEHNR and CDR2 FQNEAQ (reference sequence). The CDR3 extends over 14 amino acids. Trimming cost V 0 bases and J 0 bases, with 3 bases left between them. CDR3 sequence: CASSLASSYNEQFF. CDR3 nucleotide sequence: TGTGCCAGCAGCTTAGCCAGCTCCTACAATGAGCAGTTCTTC.

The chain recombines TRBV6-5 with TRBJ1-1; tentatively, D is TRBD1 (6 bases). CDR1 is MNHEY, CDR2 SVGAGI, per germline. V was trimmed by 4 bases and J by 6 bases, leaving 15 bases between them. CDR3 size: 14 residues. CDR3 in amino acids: CASSFLGGNSEAFF. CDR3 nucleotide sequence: TGTGCCAGCAGTTTTCTTGGGGGCAATTCTGAAGCTTTCTTT.

The CDR3 DNA is TGTGCCAGCAGCTTGTGGGGCAATGAGCAGTTCTTC. Its translation: CASSLWGNEQFF. The chain joins TRBV5-8 to TRBJ2-1; D is ambiguous. The CDR3 is 12 amino acids. CDR1 is SGHTS, CDR2 YDEGEE, per germline. V was cut by 1 base and J by 6 bases, with 5 bases left in between.

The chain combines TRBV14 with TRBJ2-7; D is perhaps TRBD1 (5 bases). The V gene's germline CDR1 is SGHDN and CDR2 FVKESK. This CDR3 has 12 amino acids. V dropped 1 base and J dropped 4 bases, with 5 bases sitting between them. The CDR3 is CASSQAGYEQYF. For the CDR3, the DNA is TGTGCCAGCAGCCAAGCAGGGTACGAGCAGTACTTC.

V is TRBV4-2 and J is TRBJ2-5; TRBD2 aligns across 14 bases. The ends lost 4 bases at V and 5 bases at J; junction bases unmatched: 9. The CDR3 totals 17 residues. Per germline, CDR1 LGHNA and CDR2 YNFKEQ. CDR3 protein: CASSPGTSGSVLETQYF. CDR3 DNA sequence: TGTGCCAGCAGCCCCGGGACTAGCGGGAGTGTGTTGGAGACCCAGTACTTC.

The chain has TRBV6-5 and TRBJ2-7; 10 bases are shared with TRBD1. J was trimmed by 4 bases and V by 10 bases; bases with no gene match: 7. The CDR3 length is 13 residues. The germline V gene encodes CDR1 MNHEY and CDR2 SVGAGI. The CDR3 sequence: CATFPGQGYEQYF. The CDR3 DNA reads TGTGCCACTTTTCCGGGACAGGGGTACGAGCAGTACTTC.

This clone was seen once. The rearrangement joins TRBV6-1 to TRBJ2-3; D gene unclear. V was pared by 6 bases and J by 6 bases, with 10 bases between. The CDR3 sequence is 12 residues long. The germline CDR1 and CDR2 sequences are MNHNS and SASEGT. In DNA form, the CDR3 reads TGTGCCAGCAGCCTTCGGCGGGATACGCAGTATTTT. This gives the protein CASSLRRDTQYF.

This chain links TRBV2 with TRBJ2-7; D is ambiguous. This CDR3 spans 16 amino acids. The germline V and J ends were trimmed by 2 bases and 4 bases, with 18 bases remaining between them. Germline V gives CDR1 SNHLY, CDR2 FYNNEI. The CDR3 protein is CASSERSRLMKYEQYF. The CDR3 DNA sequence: TGTGCCAGCAGTGAACGGTCCCGGCTTATGAAATACGAGCAGTACTTC.